This TCR beta chain appears in the sequencing data of a study of response to subunit inactivated influenza vaccine. The study, taken as a whole, reports: Each seasonal influenza vaccination, the authors suggested, recruits few new T cells.

TCRdb recomputed calls from the RT-PCR reads with MiXCR, one row per CDR3 protein. The profile covers 400,000 to 650,000 distinct CDR3 sequences, with approximately 7.3% appearing a single time and roughly 13% taken by the ten largest. This CDR3 is 16 amino acids long. The junction had 10 bases not matched to a gene; V was cut back by 4 bases and J by 2 bases. Germline CDR1 reads MNHNS; CDR2 reads SASEGT. This clonotype was observed at least ten times. What it recognizes is unknown. Here the sequenced sample was PBMCs from blood, taken 23 months after vaccination. The gene calls are TRBV6-1 and TRBJ1-1, with 7 bases fitting TRBD1. The sequence came from a man between 50 and 69 years old who received an inactivated influenza vaccine. CDR3 loop: CASSVTPGGLNTEAFF. CDR3 bases: TGTGCCAGCAGTGTCACCCCAGGGGGACTAAACACTGAAGCTTTCTTT.